This T cell receptor (beta chain) was observed in a study of shared clonotypes between healthy human individuals. This CDR3 is built from 13 residues. CDR1 and CDR2 (germline): SGHTA, FQGNSA. Trimming took off 7 bases at V and 6 bases at J, with 13 bases between the two ends. Clones were sequenced by immunoSEQ multiplex PCR, and TCRdb holds only the in-frame ones, with some missing. Of over a million clones listed, more than 75% are singletons. Sequences were obtained from memory CD4+ T cells from PBMCs. The subset is: CD45RA-negative fraction. The V and J genes are TRBV7-2 and TRBJ2-1; no reliable D call. The TCR originated in a man younger than 35 in good health. Some clones in this sample may be carry-over from other donors' samples. The CDR3: CASTLRGFNEQFF. The CDR3 region has the DNA TGTGCCAGCACCCTAAGAGGTTTCAATGAGCAGTTCTTC.